The next 21 T cell receptor beta chains were all read from a single sample in a study of T cell repertoires in cytomegalovirus infection. Antigens for these TCRs are unknown. TCRdb re-called the reads with MiXCR, one entry per CDR3 protein. The sample holds 86,000 or so distinct CDR3 sequences, roughly a quarter seen once. The input for sequencing was CD8+ T cells from cultured PBMCs, taken from culture after CMV antigen stimulation. The source is a human donor in good health (CMV status not recorded). Some clones in this sample may be carry-over from other donors' samples.

This clonotype was detected only a few times. V gene TRBV9 combines with J gene TRBJ2-3; D is unclear. In germline, CDR1 is SGDLS, CDR2 YYNGEE. Trimming took off 4 bases at V and 6 bases at J, with 9 bases between the two ends. This CDR3 has 12 amino acids. As DNA, the CDR3 is TGTGCCAGCAGCACCAGGTGGGATACGCAGTATTTT. Protein product: CASSTRWDTQYF.

The rearrangement uses TRBV24-1 and TRBJ2-1; 14 bases are shared with TRBD2. CDR1 is KGHDR and CDR2 is SFDVKD in the germline V gene. V was pared by 4 bases and J by 7 bases, with 8 bases of the junction left unmatched. The CDR3 covers 17 residues. The CDR3 coding sequence is TGTGCCACCAGTGAGACCGGGACTAGCGGGAGATTTAATGAGCAGTTCTTC. It codes for CATSETGTSGRFNEQFF.

This clonotype appeared a few times. The CDR3 loop reads CSARSGGSSYNEQFF. The CDR3 DNA sequence: TGCAGTGCTAGATCCGGGGGGAGCTCCTACAATGAGCAGTTCTTC. V gene TRBV20-1 combines with J gene TRBJ2-1, with 7 bases that match TRBD2. The CDR3 is made up of 15 amino acids. Germline CDR1 is DFQATT and CDR2 is SNEGSKA (reference sequence). The ends lost 2 bases at V and 0 bases at J; junction bases unmatched: 4.

This clonotype was observed at least ten times. V usage is TRBV7-8 and J usage is TRBJ1-1; D unclear. With 5 bases removed from V and 0 bases from J, the gap between germline ends came to 19 bases. The CDR3 runs to 17 residues. In germline, CDR1 is SGHVS, CDR2 FQNEAQ. In DNA form, the CDR3 reads TGTGCCAGCAGCCCGTCCCTCGGCTTTCAAATGAACACTGAAGCTTTCTTT. As protein: CASSPSLGFQMNTEAFF.

CDR3 sequence: CASSLGDLPKTFF. The CDR3 nucleotides read TGTGCCAGCAGTTTGGGGGACCTCCCCAAGACTTTCTTT. J is TRBJ1-1 and V is TRBV28; D is possibly TRBD1 (5 bases). Germline V gives CDR1 MDHEN, CDR2 SYDVKM. Trimming stripped 3 bases from V and 12 bases from J, with 17 bases between. There are 13 residues in the CDR3.

This clonotype was found a few times. The CDR3 region is CASSPRQVRSNQPQHF. In nucleotides, the CDR3 is TGCGCCAGCAGCCCCCGACAGGTCCGTAGCAATCAGCCCCAGCATTTT. V and J are TRBV10-1 and TRBJ1-5, with D perhaps TRBD1 (6 bases). Germline CDR1 and CDR2: WNHNN and SYGVQD (reference sequence). The CDR3 totals 16 residues. The V end was cut by 6 bases, the J end by 0 bases, with 15 bases between.

This clonotype was recorded at least ten times. This sequence joins TRBV27 and TRBJ2-4, with D unclear. Germline-derived CDR1 and CDR2 are MNHEY and SMNVEV (reference sequence). This CDR3 is 18 amino acids long. V gave up 5 bases and J gave up 0 bases, with 20 bases separating them. The CDR3 sequence is CASSPTRDTLLAKNIQYF. The CDR3, as DNA: TGTGCCAGCAGTCCAACCAGAGACACATTACTAGCCAAAAACATTCAGTACTTC.

This clonotype has a handful of counts. This rearrangement joins TRBV9 to TRBJ2-1, with TRBD1 as a possible D gene (6 bases). Trimming took off 4 bases at V and 8 bases at J, with 22 bases between the two ends. The CDR3 extends over 16 amino acids. CDR1 is SGDLS, CDR2 YYNGEE, per germline. The chain's CDR3 is CASSSLDSPPGDEQFF. CDR3 nucleotides: TGTGCCAGCAGCTCATTGGACAGCCCCCCAGGCGATGAGCAGTTCTTC.

With respect to this clonotype: This may be a read error: a much more frequent sequence differs by one nucleotide. The rearrangement joins TRBV13 to TRBJ2-3; maybe TRBD1 (7 bases). The CDR3 consists of 16 residues. CDR1 PRHDT and CDR2 FYEKMQ come from the germline V gene (reference sequence). CDR3: CVSSPPGGSQSDTQYF. CDR3 sequence (DNA): TGTGTCAGCAGCCCCCCAGGGGGGAGTCAATCAGATACGCAGTATTTT. The variable domain in full, completed from reference TRBV13 and TRBJ2-3, reads AAGVIQSPRHLIKEKRETATLKCYPIPRHDTVYWYQQGPGQDPQFLISFYEKMQSDKGSIPDRFSAQQFSDYHSELNMSSLELGDSALYFCVSSPPGGSQSDTQYFGPGTRLTVL.

In its sample, this clonotype was seen many times. CDR3 sequence (DNA): TGTGCCAGCAGTTTCTCAGGGGCCTACAATGAGCAGTTCTTC. Residues: CASSFSGAYNEQFF. The chain recombines TRBV12-3 or TRBV12-4 with TRBJ2-1, with D perhaps matching TRBD1 (6 bases). Trimming removed 3 bases from V and 2 bases from J, with 8 bases in between. CDR3 length: 14 amino acids.

The rearrangement joins TRBV6-1 to TRBJ2-7; D is uncertain. Trimming shortened V by 1 base and J by 2 bases, and 12 bases separated the two germline ends. The CDR3 extends over 15 amino acids. Germline V lookup: CDR1 MNHNS, CDR2 SASEGT. CDR3 amino acids: CASSEDLTPAYEQYF. Here the CDR3 DNA reads TGTGCCAGCAGTGAAGACTTGACGCCGGCCTACGAGCAGTACTTC.

This sequence joins TRBV25-1 and TRBJ1-1; a possible D gene is TRBD1 (6 bases). Trimming took 2 bases from V and 5 from J, leaving 15 bases between them. Germline assignment: CDR1 MGHDK and CDR2 SYGVNS. CDR3 length: 15 amino acids. The CDR3 bases are TGTGCCAGCAGTGAAGTTACAGGGTGGGATACTGAAGCTTTCTTT. This translates into CASSEVTGWDTEAFF.

This sequence joins TRBV30 and TRBJ2-7; D not certain. The CDR3 has 12 residues. V shed 7 bases and J shed 3 bases, with 13 bases lying between them. Per germline, CDR1 GTSNPN and CDR2 SVGIG (reference sequence). Here the CDR3 reads CASFSCYYEQYF. CDR3 in DNA: TGTGCCTCGTTCAGTTGTTACTACGAGCAGTACTTC.

For the CDR3, the DNA is TGTGCCAGCAGTACGGGAGGTGGGGAGACCCAGTACTTC. Translated, it gives CASSTGGGETQYF. This chain connects TRBV27 to TRBJ2-5, with 7 bases lining up with TRBD2. The CDR3 has 13 amino acids. Trimming took 5 bases from V and 5 from J; bases not matched to a gene: 5. CDR1 is MNHEY, CDR2 SMNVEV, per germline (reference sequence).

This clonotype was found once. The genes are TRBV30 and TRBJ1-1; D uncertain. CDR3 length: 14 amino acids. Germline V CDR1 and CDR2: GTSNPN, SVGIG (reference sequence). V was trimmed by 2 bases and J by 5 bases, leaving 15 bases between them. The DNA for the CDR3 is TGTGCCTGGAGTCTTGGACCAGGCGGGACTGAAGCTTTCTTT. It yields the protein CAWSLGPGGTEAFF.

This clonotype has a handful of counts. V is TRBV12-3 or TRBV12-4 and J is TRBJ1-5; 9 positions agree with TRBD1. Trimming cost V 6 bases and J 6 bases; bases outside gene matches: 6. This CDR3 comprises 14 residues. This chain's CDR3 is CASSPQGAGQPQHF. The CDR3 DNA follows: TGTGCCAGCAGCCCACAGGGGGCGGGTCAGCCCCAGCATTTT.

V is TRBV5-1 and J is TRBJ2-3; no clear D gene. The CDR3 sequence is 13 residues long. CDR1 SGHRS and CDR2 YFSETQ come from the germline V gene. Trimming pared 5 bases from V and 3 bases from J, leaving 10 bases between. The CDR3, as DNA: TGCGCCAGCAGAGCTCCCAGTACAGATACGCAGTATTTT. Translated, it gives CASRAPSTDTQYF.

V usage is TRBV7-3 and J usage is TRBJ2-1; D possibly uses TRBD1 or TRBD2 (7 bases each). The CDR3 runs 16 residues. Per germline, CDR1 SGHTA and CDR2 FQGTGA. Trimming shortened V by 1 base and J by 4 bases, and 14 bases separated the two germline ends. This CDR3 reads CASSLIQGGAYNEQFF. CDR3 coding DNA: TGTGCCAGCAGCTTAATTCAGGGGGGGGCATACAATGAGCAGTTCTTC.

This clonotype was observed a handful of times. The chain combines TRBV4-3 with TRBJ1-5, with unresolved D. The CDR3 is made up of 16 amino acids. Germline assignment: CDR1 LGHNA and CDR2 YSLEER. The V and J ends lost 0 bases and 1 base respectively, with 10 bases between them. The CDR3 here is CASSQDPGVSNQPQHF. The CDR3 bases are TGCGCCAGCAGCCAAGATCCCGGGGTGAGCAATCAGCCCCAGCATTTT.

The J gene is TRBJ2-1, the V gene TRBV7-3; TRBD2 agrees at 11 bases. Germline CDR1 and CDR2: SGHTA and FQGTGA. CDR3 size: 19 residues. V was clipped by 2 bases and J by 1 base; unmatched bases: 10. The CDR3 loop reads CASSLGGLAGGDSYNEQFF. CDR3 nucleotide sequence: TGTGCCAGCAGCTTAGGAGGGTTAGCGGGGGGGGATTCCTACAATGAGCAGTTCTTC.

This clonotype was seen ten or more times. This chain joins TRBV7-2 and TRBJ2-7; D not resolved. In germline, CDR1 is SGHTA, CDR2 FQGNSA. The CDR3 loop spans 14 amino acids. V was pared by 3 bases and J by 5 bases, with 14 bases between. CDR3 bases: TGTGCCAGCAGCTTTAGGTTGTTCGGAGACGAGCAGTACTTC. Encoded protein: CASSFRLFGDEQYF.